Reported below is one T cell receptor (beta chain). Unmatched junction bases numbered 1, after V lost 0 bases and J lost 4 bases. This CDR3 has 15 residues. Germline CDR1 and CDR2: MNHNS and SASEGT. Caucasian individuals from Russia who were healthy and aged 6 to 90 acted as donors. The data originate from a study of blood T cells in healthy people across ages. It was with a sample-barcoded 5' primer and a J-beta primer mix that a second PCR of roughly 7 to 12 cycles was run. Using its own MiXCR run on the 5' RACE reads, TCRdb lists one record per CDR3 protein. The sample contains over 300,000 distinct CDR3 sequences, about 52% of which appear only once.

This receptor was obtained from a man aged 55 to 69 in good health. Sequenced: blood. The rearrangement joins TRBV6-1 to TRBJ2-3, with 10 bases identical to TRBD2. CDR3 loop: CASSEAAGGPDTQYF. For the CDR3, the DNA is TGTGCCAGCAGTGAAGCAGCGGGAGGGCCAGATACGCAGTATTTT.